This TCR beta chain was obtained from a study of T cells in Graves' hyperthyroidism and ophthalmopathy. This CDR3 has 15 amino acids. The germline V gene encodes CDR1 MNHEY and CDR2 SVGEGT. V trimming: 2 bases; J trimming: 6 bases; junction bases outside the gene matches: 4. Regarding the study as a whole: Clonotypes that were expanded in thyroid above 0.001 mostly appeared in blood too. The model made its ophthalmopathy prediction, and onset followed a median roughly 6.5 months later.

At least 3 on the Clinical Activity Score was recorded for ophthalmopathy patients, who also had NOSPECS grade at least 4 and duration under 3 months. Fresh peripheral blood, about 9.6 ml, yielded the PBMCs. From RNA transcripts, TCR beta CDR3 regions were amplified. The HTBI primer set was used in a first-round RT-PCR of the TCR CDR3. One entry per CDR3 protein results from TCRdb running MiXCR on the multiplex PCR reads. Of around 690,000 distinct CDR3 sequences listed, more than 20% are singletons. About this clonotype itself: What it binds is not known.

This chain uses TRBV6-2 or TRBV6-3 with TRBJ2-3; 11 positions agree with TRBD2. The TCR sequence derives from a man under 40 with Graves' ophthalmopathy. The sequenced sample consisted of blood. CDR3 residues: CASSYDSGRVDTQYF. The CDR3 coding sequence is TGTGCCAGCAGTTACGATAGCGGGAGGGTGGATACGCAGTATTTT.